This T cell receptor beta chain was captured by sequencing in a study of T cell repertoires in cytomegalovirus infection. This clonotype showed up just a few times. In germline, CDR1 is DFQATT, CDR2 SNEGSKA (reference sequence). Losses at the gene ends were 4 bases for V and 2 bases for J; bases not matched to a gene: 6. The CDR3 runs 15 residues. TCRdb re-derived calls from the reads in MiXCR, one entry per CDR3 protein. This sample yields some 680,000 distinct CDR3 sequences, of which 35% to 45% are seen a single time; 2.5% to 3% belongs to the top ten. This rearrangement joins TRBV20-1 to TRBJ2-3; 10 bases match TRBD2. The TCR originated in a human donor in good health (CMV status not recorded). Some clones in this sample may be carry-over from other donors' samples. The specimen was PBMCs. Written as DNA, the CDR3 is TGCAGTGCTACTAAACTAGCGGGACTCACAGATACGCAGTATTTT. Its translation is CSATKLAGLTDTQYF.